This T cell receptor (beta chain) was documented in a study of blood T cell repertoires in COVID-19. Authors' methods: Scientists estimated how many nucleated cells there were by amplifying reference gene primers. TCRdb's copy holds only in-frame clones and misses some; the assay was immunoSEQ multiplex PCR. V and J calls and clone size come straight from that table; D and trimming were deduced from the DNA. The sample shows roughly 180,000 clones, 75% to 85% of them seen only once. The receptor's source is a man aged 35 to 55 who had recovered from COVID-19. The source material was PBMCs or T cells enriched from blood (not recorded which).

CDR3: CAITEGLAGGGTQYF. DNA for the CDR3: TGTGCCATCACCGAAGGACTAGCGGGAGGAGGGACGCAGTATTTT. The chain uses TRBV10-3 and TRBJ2-3, with 14 bases fitting TRBD2. The CDR3 runs to 15 residues. Germline CDR1 and CDR2: ENHRY and SYGVKD. The V and J ends lost 7 bases and 9 bases, in that order; junction bases with no gene match: 9.